A selection of T cell receptor beta chains follows, all from one sample in a study of shared clonotypes between healthy human individuals. The assay was immunoSEQ multiplex PCR, and TCRdb's table has in-frame clones only and misses some. The repertoire holds millions of clones, with 85% to 95% as singletons. The sequenced sample was naive CD8+ T cells sorted from blood. Source of these receptors: a man aged 18 to 29 in good health. The CDR3 runs from the conserved cysteine through the conserved F or W. D genes are given only for firm matches. Expanded clones get a size class; other rows say once, few or many, or leave the size out.

clone_size: -
d_call: TRBD2
j_call: TRBJ2-4
v_call: TRBV27
cdr3_aa: CASSSPSGGAGNIQYF
cdr3_nt: TGTGCCAGCAGTTCCCCTAGCGGGGGGGCCGGGAACATTCAGTACTTC

clone_size: -
d_call: TRBD1
j_call: TRBJ1-1
v_call: TRBV4-1
cdr3_aa: CASSQEPGQAPKGFF
cdr3_nt: TGCGCCAGCAGCCAAGAGCCGGGACAGGCTCCGAAGGGTTTCTTT

clone_size: -
d_call: -
j_call: TRBJ2-1
v_call: TRBV4-1
cdr3_aa: CASSQQGSYNEQFF
cdr3_nt: TGCGCCAGCAGCCAACAGGGGTCCTACAATGAGCAGTTCTTC

clone_size: -
d_call: -
j_call: TRBJ2-1
v_call: TRBV7-3
cdr3_aa: CASRRGDSPYNEQFF
cdr3_nt: TGTGCCAGCCGCAGGGGCGATTCGCCCTACAATGAGCAGTTCTTC

clone_size: -
d_call: -
j_call: TRBJ2-7
v_call: TRBV6-5
cdr3_aa: CASSYDDRPTYEQYF
cdr3_nt: TGTGCCAGCAGTTACGACGACAGGCCTACCTACGAGCAGTACTTC

clone_size: -
d_call: TRBD2
j_call: TRBJ2-7
v_call: TRBV13
cdr3_aa: CASSSSGASYEQYF
cdr3_nt: TGTGCCAGCAGCTCTAGCGGGGCCTCCTACGAGCAGTACTTC

clone_size: -
d_call: TRBD1
j_call: TRBJ1-1
v_call: TRBV7-6
cdr3_aa: CASSLGVPGGMNTEAFF
cdr3_nt: TGTGCCAGCAGCTTAGGAGTTCCAGGGGGCATGAACACTGAAGCTTTCTTT

clone_size: -
d_call: -
j_call: TRBJ2-7
v_call: TRBV28
cdr3_aa: CASSSLTTALLEQYF
cdr3_nt: TGTGCCAGCAGCTCCCTCACGACAGCTCTCCTAGAGCAATACTTC

clone_size: once
d_call: TRBD2
j_call: TRBJ2-3
v_call: TRBV4-1
cdr3_aa: CASSTSGGSSTDTQYF
cdr3_nt: TGCGCCAGCTCTACTAGCGGAGGTTCTAGCACAGATACGCAGTATTTT

clone_size: -
d_call: -
j_call: TRBJ1-1
v_call: TRBV30
cdr3_aa: CAWSVQDRDTEAFF
cdr3_nt: TGTGCCTGGAGTGTACAAGACAGAGACACTGAAGCTTTCTTT

clone_size: -
d_call: TRBD1
j_call: TRBJ1-5
v_call: TRBV7-9
cdr3_aa: CASSSWDRGIQPQHF
cdr3_nt: TGTGCCAGCAGCTCATGGGACAGGGGGATTCAGCCCCAGCATTTT

clone_size: -
d_call: TRBD2
j_call: TRBJ2-7
v_call: TRBV7-2
cdr3_aa: CASSWGTSGSLEQYF
cdr3_nt: TGTGCCAGCAGCTGGGGGACTAGCGGGAGTCTCGAGCAGTACTTC

clone_size: -
d_call: -
j_call: TRBJ1-6
v_call: TRBV19
cdr3_aa: CASKTGRKNDSPLHF
cdr3_nt: TGTGCCAGTAAAACAGGCAGAAAGAACGATTCACCCCTCCACTTT

clone_size: -
d_call: -
j_call: TRBJ1-1
v_call: TRBV7-9
cdr3_aa: CASSFPGTEAFF
cdr3_nt: TGTGCCAGCAGCTTTCCGGGCACTGAAGCTTTCTTT

clone_size: -
d_call: TRBD2
j_call: TRBJ2-3
v_call: TRBV4-3
cdr3_aa: CASSPRLAGEDDTQYF
cdr3_nt: TGCGCCAGCAGCCCCAGACTAGCGGGAGAAGATGATACGCAGTATTTT

clone_size: -
d_call: -
j_call: TRBJ1-6
v_call: TRBV10-3
cdr3_aa: CANQDSYNSPLHF
cdr3_nt: TGTGCCAACCAGGACAGCTATAATTCACCCCTCCACTTT

clone_size: -
d_call: -
j_call: TRBJ2-4
v_call: TRBV7-9
cdr3_aa: CASSLFEGSQAKNIQYF
cdr3_nt: TGTGCCAGCAGCTTATTCGAAGGCAGTCAAGCCAAAAACATTCAGTACTTC

clone_size: -
d_call: -
j_call: TRBJ2-7
v_call: TRBV28
cdr3_aa: CASSLGPSSYEQYF
cdr3_nt: TGTGCCAGCAGTTTGGGGCCCAGCTCCTACGAGCAGTACTTC

clone_size: -
d_call: TRBD2
j_call: TRBJ2-1
v_call: TRBV18
cdr3_aa: CASSPESGLAGDFDNEQFF
cdr3_nt: TGTGCCAGCTCACCAGAATCGGGACTAGCGGGAGATTTTGACAATGAGCAGTTCTTC

clone_size: -
d_call: -
j_call: TRBJ2-3
v_call: TRBV27
cdr3_aa: CASSPSASTDTQYF
cdr3_nt: TGTGCCAGCAGTCCCTCGGCCAGCACAGATACGCAGTATTTT

clone_size: -
d_call: TRBD1
j_call: TRBJ1-3
v_call: TRBV5-4
cdr3_aa: CASSFATGPGNTIYF
cdr3_nt: TGTGCCAGCAGCTTCGCGACAGGGCCTGGAAACACCATATATTTT

clone_size: -
d_call: -
j_call: TRBJ1-1
v_call: TRBV25-1
cdr3_aa: CASSPLGTEAFF
cdr3_nt: TGTGCCAGCAGTCCCCTCGGGACTGAAGCTTTCTTT

clone_size: -
d_call: -
j_call: TRBJ1-1
v_call: TRBV7-8
cdr3_aa: CASSPGGFHMNTEAFF
cdr3_nt: TGTGCCAGCAGCCCCGGGGGTTTCCACATGAACACTGAAGCTTTCTTT

clone_size: -
d_call: -
j_call: TRBJ2-7
v_call: TRBV13
cdr3_aa: CASSFTGTFAYEQYF
cdr3_nt: TGTGCCAGCAGCTTCACAGGCACTTTCGCCTACGAGCAGTACTTC

clone_size: -
d_call: -
j_call: TRBJ1-1
v_call: TRBV11-2
cdr3_aa: CASSLEANTEAFF
cdr3_nt: TGTGCCAGCAGCTTAGAAGCGAACACTGAAGCTTTCTTT

clone_size: -
d_call: -
j_call: TRBJ2-5
v_call: TRBV9
cdr3_aa: CASSVDSGLRETQYF
cdr3_nt: TGTGCCAGCAGCGTAGATTCAGGGCTACGGGAGACCCAGTACTTC

clone_size: -
d_call: -
j_call: TRBJ1-2
v_call: TRBV15
cdr3_aa: CATSRDRDLLFDGYTF
cdr3_nt: TGTGCCACCAGCAGAGACAGGGACCTCCTCTTTGACGGCTACACCTTC

clone_size: -
d_call: TRBD1
j_call: TRBJ2-1
v_call: TRBV7-9
cdr3_aa: CASSLEDRIRDNEQFF
cdr3_nt: TGTGCCAGCAGCTTAGAGGACAGGATAAGAGACAATGAGCAGTTCTTC

clone_size: -
d_call: -
j_call: TRBJ2-7
v_call: TRBV6-5
cdr3_aa: CASSYSKGRGYEQYF
cdr3_nt: TGTGCCAGCAGTTACAGTAAAGGGCGCGGGTACGAGCAGTACTTC

clone_size: -
d_call: -
j_call: TRBJ2-7
v_call: TRBV10-2
cdr3_aa: CASSDNGYEQYF
cdr3_nt: TGCGCCAGCAGTGATAACGGTTACGAGCAGTACTTC

clone_size: -
d_call: TRBD1
j_call: TRBJ2-5
v_call: TRBV6-5
cdr3_aa: CASSFVQGANIETQYF
cdr3_nt: TGTGCCAGCAGTTTCGTTCAGGGGGCCAATATAGAGACCCAGTACTTC

clone_size: -
d_call: -
j_call: TRBJ2-2
v_call: TRBV11-2
cdr3_aa: CASSIGVDLNTGELFF
cdr3_nt: TGTGCCAGCAGTATAGGGGTCGACCTTAACACCGGGGAGCTGTTTTTT

clone_size: -
d_call: TRBD2
j_call: TRBJ2-2
v_call: TRBV10-3
cdr3_aa: CAISEGGLAENTGELFF
cdr3_nt: TGTGCCATCAGTGAGGGAGGACTAGCGGAGAACACCGGGGAGCTGTTTTTT

clone_size: -
d_call: -
j_call: TRBJ2-7
v_call: TRBV11-1
cdr3_aa: CASSLGVDLANEQYF
cdr3_nt: TGTGCCAGCAGCTTAGGGGTAGACCTAGCCAACGAGCAGTACTTC

clone_size: once
d_call: -
j_call: TRBJ2-2
v_call: TRBV5-4
cdr3_aa: CASRSPEAGELFF
cdr3_nt: TGTGCCAGCCGGTCTCCCGAGGCCGGGGAGCTGTTTTTT

clone_size: -
d_call: -
j_call: TRBJ2-1
v_call: TRBV11-2
cdr3_aa: CASSTGPSLAEQFF
cdr3_nt: TGTGCCAGCAGCACCGGGCCATCCCTCGCTGAGCAGTTCTTC

clone_size: once
d_call: TRBD1
j_call: TRBJ2-7
v_call: TRBV5-6
cdr3_aa: CASSLAPGQRYEQYF
cdr3_nt: TGTGCCAGCAGCTTGGCACCGGGACAGCGCTACGAGCAGTACTTC

clone_size: -
d_call: -
j_call: TRBJ1-4
v_call: TRBV7-3
cdr3_aa: CASSLAGANEKLFF
cdr3_nt: TGTGCCAGCAGCTTAGCGGGGGCTAATGAAAAACTGTTTTTT

clone_size: once
d_call: TRBD1
j_call: TRBJ1-1
v_call: TRBV28
cdr3_aa: CASSLWDRVTEAFF
cdr3_nt: TGTGCCAGCAGTTTATGGGACAGGGTTACTGAAGCTTTCTTT

clone_size: -
d_call: -
j_call: TRBJ2-1
v_call: TRBV27
cdr3_aa: CASRGPRDEQFF
cdr3_nt: TGTGCCAGCAGAGGGCCCAGGGATGAGCAGTTCTTC

clone_size: -
d_call: TRBD1
j_call: TRBJ2-7
v_call: TRBV27
cdr3_aa: CASSLQGTYEQYF
cdr3_nt: TGTGCCAGCAGCTTACAGGGGACCTACGAGCAGTACTTC

clone_size: -
d_call: TRBD2
j_call: TRBJ2-5
v_call: TRBV4-1
cdr3_aa: CASSQDGTPGLAGKETQYF
cdr3_nt: TGCGCCAGCAGCCAAGATGGTACCCCGGGACTAGCGGGGAAAGAGACCCAGTACTTC

clone_size: -
d_call: TRBD1
j_call: TRBJ2-1
v_call: TRBV7-2
cdr3_aa: CASSLWSMGQGARNEQFF
cdr3_nt: TGTGCCAGCAGCTTATGGTCAATGGGCCAGGGGGCGCGCAATGAGCAGTTCTTC

clone_size: -
d_call: -
j_call: TRBJ1-5
v_call: TRBV7-8
cdr3_aa: CASSFDSNQPQHF
cdr3_nt: TGTGCCAGCAGCTTTGACAGCAATCAGCCCCAGCATTTT

clone_size: -
d_call: TRBD2
j_call: TRBJ2-1
v_call: TRBV6-5
cdr3_aa: CASTPFSGSYNEQFF
cdr3_nt: TGTGCCAGCACTCCCTTTAGCGGGAGCTACAATGAGCAGTTCTTC

clone_size: -
d_call: TRBD1
j_call: TRBJ2-1
v_call: TRBV5-4
cdr3_aa: CASSSRDSYNEQFF
cdr3_nt: TGTGCCAGCAGCTCCCGGGACAGTTACAATGAGCAGTTCTTC

clone_size: -
d_call: TRBD2
j_call: TRBJ2-1
v_call: TRBV4-1
cdr3_aa: CASSLGHGGAHNEQFF
cdr3_nt: TGCGCCAGCAGCCTAGGACACGGGGGGGCCCACAATGAGCAGTTCTTC

clone_size: once
d_call: -
j_call: TRBJ1-4
v_call: TRBV5-1
cdr3_aa: CASSLAPDGYEKLFF
cdr3_nt: TGCGCCAGCAGCTTGGCTCCCGATGGGTATGAAAAACTGTTTTTT

clone_size: -
d_call: TRBD1
j_call: TRBJ2-6
v_call: TRBV5-3
cdr3_aa: CARSLAGTGPSGANVLTF
cdr3_nt: TGTGCCAGAAGCTTGGCAGGGACAGGCCCCTCTGGGGCCAACGTCCTGACTTTC

clone_size: -
d_call: -
j_call: TRBJ2-3
v_call: TRBV28
cdr3_aa: CASLMTAPSTDTQYF
cdr3_nt: TGTGCCAGCCTCATGACGGCCCCGAGCACAGATACGCAGTATTTT

clone_size: -
d_call: TRBD1
j_call: TRBJ1-2
v_call: TRBV2
cdr3_aa: CASSEARQGADYGYTF
cdr3_nt: TGTGCCAGCAGTGAAGCACGACAGGGGGCTGACTATGGCTACACCTTC